The 32 T cell receptor beta chains below all came from one sample that was sequenced in a study of blood T cell repertoires in COVID-19. The data were produced by immunoSEQ multiplex PCR, yet TCRdb's version contains in-frame clones alone and is incomplete. The sample yields roughly 120,000 clones, about 83% seen once. The sample consisted of peripheral blood. The source of these receptors is a man in his 70s with acute or convalescent COVID-19.

This clone was observed a few times. The chain carries TRBV28 and TRBJ1-2; tentatively, D is TRBD1 (6 bases). The CDR3 is made up of 14 amino acids. Germline V gene lookup returns CDR1 MDHEN and CDR2 SYDVKM. The V gene lost 7 bases and the J gene lost 2 bases, with 14 bases spanning the gap. The CDR3: CASTLFGQNYGYTF. CDR3 in DNA: TGTGCCAGCACCCTTTTTGGACAGAACTATGGCTACACCTTC.

This chain joins TRBV10-3 and TRBJ1-5; 8 nucleotides agree with TRBD1. V was clipped by 6 bases and J by 6 bases; unmatched bases: 10. The CDR3 loop spans 15 amino acids. CDR1 and CDR2 (germline): ENHRY, SYGVKD. The DNA of the CDR3 is TGTGCCATCAGCGCAGGGGGGACAGGATTTCAGCCCCAGCATTTT. Its translation is CAISAGGTGFQPQHF.

The V gene is TRBV18, the J gene TRBJ1-2, with D possibly being TRBD1 (5 bases). V lost 3 bases and J lost 2, with 7 bases in between. There are 13 residues in the CDR3. The V gene's germline CDR1 is KGHSH and CDR2 LQKENI. The CDR3, as DNA: TGTGCCAGCTCACCCCAGGGAAACTATGGCTACACCTTC. Protein sequence: CASSPQGNYGYTF.

The chain joins TRBV6-2 or TRBV6-3 to TRBJ2-1; 10 bases agree with TRBD2. V trimming: 5 bases; J trimming: 9 bases; junction bases outside the gene matches: 13. This CDR3 contains 16 residues. Germline V lookup: CDR1 MNHEY, CDR2 SVGEGT. CDR3 bases: TGTGCCAGCAGTCCGCATAGTAGCGGGGGGCAATTTGAGCAGTTCTTC. Translated, it gives CASSPHSSGGQFEQFF.

This clone was recorded only once. The J gene is TRBJ2-3, the V gene TRBV7-2; D is perhaps TRBD1 (5 bases). The CDR3 totals 14 residues. The germline V and J ends were trimmed by 0 bases and 5 bases, with 9 bases remaining between them. Germline CDR1 is SGHTA and CDR2 is FQGNSA. The DNA for the CDR3 is TGTGCCAGCAGCTTAGCTGCAGGGCTAGATACGCAGTATTTT. It specifies CASSLAAGLDTQYF.

The chain combines TRBV7-2 with TRBJ2-1, with D possibly being TRBD1 (5 bases). This CDR3 region has 13 residues. V lost 8 bases and J 8 bases, leaving 16 bases between the germline ends. CDR1 is SGHTA, CDR2 FQGNSA, per germline. CDR3 nucleotide sequence: TGTGCCAGCTCGCAGGGCCAGGCATATGAGCAGTTCTTC. It is translated as CASSQGQAYEQFF.

The V call is TRBV18, the J call TRBJ2-5; possible D gene TRBD2, 6 bases. This CDR3 comprises 15 residues. With 8 bases removed from V and 4 bases from J, the gap between germline ends came to 20 bases. Germline-derived CDR1 and CDR2 are KGHSH and LQKENI. CDR3 DNA: TGTGCCAGCAACCCTGGAGGGCCCCCCACAGAGACCCAGTACTTC. This encodes CASNPGGPPTETQYF.

A remark on this clone: Other DNA sequences in this sample translate to the same CDR3. The chain couples TRBV7-6 to TRBJ2-7; D is possibly TRBD1 (5 bases). Germline-derived CDR1 and CDR2 are SGHVS and FNYEAQ. CDR3 length equals 13 residues. V gave up 1 base and J gave up 3 bases, with 7 bases separating them. The CDR3 is CASSLGTGYEQYF. The CDR3 DNA reads as TGTGCCAGCAGCTTAGGAACAGGCTACGAGCAGTACTTC.

The chain combines TRBV28 with TRBJ1-2; TRBD1 might be the D (6 bases). V gave up 4 bases and J gave up 4 bases, with 16 bases separating them. The CDR3 runs to 15 residues. Germline-derived CDR1 and CDR2 are MDHEN and SYDVKM. In DNA form, the CDR3 reads TGTGCCAGCAGTTCCTCGACAGGTTACGGCTATGGCTACACCTTC. Its protein product is CASSSSTGYGYGYTF.

The chain combines TRBV5-5 with TRBJ2-3; 8 bases fit TRBD2. The length of the CDR3 is 19 residues. V lost 1 base, J lost 2 bases, and 15 bases stayed unmatched. CDR1 is SGHKS, CDR2 YYEKEE, per germline (reference sequence). The CDR3 loop reads CASSLRGVGLVDNTDTQYF. CDR3 in DNA: TGTGCCAGCAGCTTGCGGGGGGTGGGACTAGTCGATAACACAGATACGCAGTATTTT. The complete variable domain, with remaining parts taken from reference TRBV5-5 and TRBJ2-3, reads DAGVTQSPTHLIKTRGQQVTLRCSPISGHKSVSWYQQVLGQGPQFIFQYYEKEERGRGNFPDRFSARQFPNYSSELNVNALLLGDSALYLCASSLRGVGLVDNTDTQYFGPGTRLTVL.

The chain employs TRBV28 and TRBJ1-5; D is uncertain. Per germline, CDR1 MDHEN and CDR2 SYDVKM. This CDR3 has 15 residues. The germline V and J ends were trimmed by 7 bases and 5 bases, with 18 bases remaining between them. CDR3 sequence: CASTPYAPSDQPQHF. The CDR3 coding sequence is TGTGCCAGCACCCCTTACGCGCCCTCGGATCAGCCCCAGCATTTT.

V usage is TRBV30 and J usage is TRBJ1-5; D perhaps matches TRBD1 (5 bases). The CDR3 runs to 15 residues. Germline V gives CDR1 GTSNPN, CDR2 SVGIG (reference sequence). V lost 0 bases, J lost 2 bases, and 11 bases lay in between. The CDR3: CAWSVIGEGNQPQHF. CDR3 DNA: TGTGCCTGGAGTGTAATAGGGGAGGGCAATCAGCCCCAGCATTTT.

The chain employs TRBV3-1 (or the pseudogene TRBV3-2) and TRBJ2-7, with a weak D call TRBD2 (6 bases). This CDR3 is built from 14 residues. Germline values: CDR1 LGHDT, CDR2 YNNKEL (reference sequence). Trimming pared 4 bases from V and 2 bases from J, leaving 12 bases between. The CDR3 loop is CASSPRDGPYEQYF. CDR3 coding DNA: TGTGCCAGCAGCCCGCGGGACGGCCCCTACGAGCAGTACTTC.

The chain has TRBV6-5 and TRBJ1-4, with a weak D call TRBD1 (6 bases). Trimming took 2 bases from V and 7 from J, leaving 11 bases between them. This CDR3 is 14 amino acids long. The germline V gene encodes CDR1 MNHEY and CDR2 SVGAGI. The CDR3 loop reads CASSYEGESEKLFF. DNA for the CDR3: TGTGCCAGCAGTTACGAGGGGGAGAGTGAAAAACTGTTTTTT.

The chain recombines TRBV19 with TRBJ2-7, with TRBD2 identical over 13 bases. The trim removed 8 bases at V and 3 bases at J, leaving 16 bases unmatched. This CDR3 region has 18 residues. Germline CDR1 is LNHDA and CDR2 is SQIVND (reference sequence). The DNA of the CDR3 is TGTGCCAGTGAGCAATCACCGGGACTAGCGGGAACTTACTACGAGCAGTACTTC. It is translated as CASEQSPGLAGTYYEQYF. Supplemented by reference TRBV19 and TRBJ2-7, the full variable domain reads DGGITQSPKYLFRKEGQNVTLSCEQNLNHDAMYWYRQDPGQGLRLIYYSQIVNDFQKGDIAEGYSVSREKKESFPLTVTSAQKNPTAFYLCASEQSPGLAGTYYEQYFGPGTRLTVT.

CDR3 DNA: TGCGCCAGCAGCCAAGCTGAGGCGTCCTGGGGGCCAGGCACAGATACGCAGTATTTT. Encoded protein: CASSQAEASWGPGTDTQYF. The chain employs TRBV4-1 and TRBJ2-3, with D tentatively TRBD1 (6 bases). The CDR3 is 19 residues long. CDR1 and CDR2 (germline): MGHRA, YSYEKL. V was trimmed by 1 base and J by 1 base, leaving 21 bases between them.

The rearrangement links TRBV19 to TRBJ2-7; 8 nucleotides line up with TRBD1. This CDR3 has 15 amino acids. Per the germline V gene, CDR1 is LNHDA and CDR2 is SQIVND (reference sequence). J gave up 4 bases and V 2 bases, and 7 bases lay outside the gene matches. CDR3: CASSISAGGEYEQYF. CDR3 bases: TGTGCCAGTAGTATATCGGCAGGGGGCGAATACGAGCAGTACTTC.

The gene calls are TRBV29-1 and TRBJ1-1; 10 bases match TRBD1. The CDR3 has 13 amino acids. The ends lost 7 bases at V and 3 bases at J; junction bases unmatched: 5. Per the germline V gene, CDR1 is SQVTM and CDR2 is ANQGSEA. The CDR3 loop is CSASGTGDTEAFF. The CDR3 DNA is TGCAGCGCCTCCGGGACAGGGGACACTGAAGCTTTCTTT.

V usage is TRBV18 and J usage is TRBJ2-6, with D perhaps matching TRBD1 (6 bases). The CDR3 covers 18 residues. Looked up from germline, CDR1 is KGHSH and CDR2 is LQKENI. With 3 bases removed from V and 4 bases from J, the gap between germline ends came to 19 bases. The CDR3 sequence is CASSPTAPGRGGANVLTF. The CDR3 DNA follows: TGTGCCAGCTCACCTACCGCACCGGGTAGGGGGGGGGCCAACGTCCTGACTTTC. Filled out from reference TRBV18 and TRBJ2-6, the complete variable domain reads NAGVMQNPRHLVRRRGQEARLRCSPMKGHSHVYWYRQLPEEGLKFMVYLQKENIIDESGMPKERFSAEFPKEGPSILRIQQVVRGDSAAYFCASSPTAPGRGGANVLTFGAGSRLTVL.

The chain has TRBV3-1 (or the pseudogene TRBV3-2) and TRBJ2-6, with unresolved D. Trimming pared 1 base from V and 4 bases from J, leaving 11 bases between. Germline values: CDR1 LGHDT, CDR2 YNNKEL (reference sequence). CDR3 size: 16 residues. Here the CDR3 DNA reads TGTGCCAGCAGCCAAGGAAGCCCGCGGGGGGCCAACGTCCTGACTTTC. This sequence encodes CASSQGSPRGANVLTF.

Here the CDR3 reads CASSLGTSGGEQFF. The DNA for the CDR3 is TGCGCCAGCAGCCTCGGGACTAGCGGGGGTGAGCAGTTCTTC. The chain employs TRBV5-1 and TRBJ2-1; 14 nucleotides align to TRBD2. After removal of 4 bases from V and 9 bases from J, the junction contained 3 bases not matched to a gene. CDR3 length: 14 residues. CDR1 and CDR2 from the germline V gene are SGHRS and YFSETQ.

The V gene is TRBV9, the J gene TRBJ2-7; D is perhaps TRBD2 (5 bases). The CDR3 extends over 15 amino acids. The germline gives CDR1 SGDLS, CDR2 YYNGEE. Trimming took off 0 bases at V and 5 bases at J, with 15 bases between the two ends. The CDR3 spells CASSVDPIFGDEQYF. In DNA, the CDR3 is TGTGCCAGCAGCGTAGATCCCATTTTCGGGGACGAGCAGTACTTC.

The J gene is TRBJ2-2, the V gene TRBV20-1; TRBD1 is a possible D gene (5 bases). Germline CDR1 reads DFQATT; CDR2 reads SNEGSKA (reference sequence). This CDR3 region has 11 residues. V lost 0 bases and J lost 14, with 10 bases in between. CDR3 sequence: CSARDEDRLFF. CDR3 sequence (DNA): TGCAGTGCTAGAGACGAAGACAGACTGTTTTTT.

This clone was picked up a small number of times. The rearrangement joins TRBV6-4 to TRBJ2-1; TRBD2 agrees at 14 bases. Unmatched junction bases numbered 6, after V lost 6 bases and J lost 8 bases. Germline CDR1 and CDR2: MRHNA and SNTAGT. CDR3 length: 15 residues. CDR3 sequence (DNA): TGTGCCAGCAGCGGGGGGACTAGCGGGAGCGATGAGCAGTTCTTC. It is translated as CASSGGTSGSDEQFF.

The chain recombines TRBV6-5 with TRBJ1-1; a possible D gene is TRBD1 (6 bases). The V gene's germline CDR1 is MNHEY and CDR2 SVGAGI. The CDR3 contains 15 residues. Trimming took off 2 bases at V and 4 bases at J, with 14 bases between the two ends. CDR3: CASSYPRGRITEAFF. In nucleotides, the CDR3 is TGTGCCAGCAGTTACCCCAGGGGAAGGATCACTGAAGCTTTCTTT.

The CDR3 is CASSGSTASSYGYTF. The CDR3 DNA is TGCGCCAGCAGCGGCTCGACAGCAAGTAGCTATGGCTACACCTTC. This sequence joins TRBV5-1 and TRBJ1-2; perhaps TRBD1 as D (5 bases). V was shortened by 4 bases and J by 4 bases, with 17 bases between the two germline ends. The CDR3 is made up of 15 amino acids. Germline lookup yields CDR1 SGHRS and CDR2 YFSETQ. Drawing the rest from reference TRBV5-1 and TRBJ1-2, the complete variable domain is KAGVTQTPRYLIKTRGQQVTLSCSPISGHRSVSWYQQTPGQGLQFLFEYFSETQRNKGNFPGRFSGRQFSNSRSEMNVSTLELGDSALYLCASSGSTASSYGYTFGSGTRLTVV.

The chain recombines TRBV7-9 with TRBJ2-4; D might be TRBD1 (5 bases). The V end lost 4 bases, the J end lost 4 bases, and 11 bases lay between the germline ends. This CDR3 comprises 14 residues. The V gene's germline CDR1 is SEHNR and CDR2 FQNEAQ (reference sequence). As DNA, the CDR3 is TGTGCCAGCAGCTCCTGGACAAATAAAAACATTCAGTACTTC. This sequence encodes CASSSWTNKNIQYF. Based on the CDR3 plus reference TRBV7-9 and TRBJ2-4, the full variable domain is DTGVSQNPRHKITKRGQNVTFRCDPISEHNRLYWYRQTLGQGPEFLTYFQNEAQLEKSRLLSDRFSAERPKGSFSTLEIQRTEQGDSAMYLCASSSWTNKNIQYFGAGTRLSVL.

This sequence joins TRBV18 and TRBJ2-3, with a weak D call TRBD1 (5 bases). Germline lookup yields CDR1 KGHSH and CDR2 LQKENI. Between the trimmed V and J ends, which lost 2 bases and 4 bases, there was a span of 22 bases. The CDR3 has 18 residues. CDR3 sequence: CASSPSPRGVGAADTQYF. The CDR3 DNA sequence: TGTGCCAGCTCACCATCTCCACGCGGAGTTGGGGCGGCAGATACGCAGTATTTT.

The genes are TRBV7-8 and TRBJ2-3; 10 bases agree with TRBD2. The germline V gene encodes CDR1 SGHVS and CDR2 FQNEAQ. Losses at the gene ends were 6 bases for V and 0 bases for J; bases not matched to a gene: 3. The CDR3 has 15 residues. Here the CDR3 reads CASRTSGPSTDTQYF. The CDR3 DNA follows: TGTGCCAGCAGGACTAGCGGGCCTAGCACAGATACGCAGTATTTT.

The chain is built from TRBV5-1 and TRBJ2-1, with D possibly TRBD2 on 6 matching bases. The CDR3 loop spans 16 amino acids. Looked up from germline, CDR1 is SGHRS and CDR2 is YFSETQ. Trimming took off 3 bases at V and 2 bases at J, with 15 bases between the two ends. CDR3 region: CASSSRGGVTYNEQFF. The CDR3 DNA follows: TGCGCCAGCAGCTCGCGAGGAGGGGTTACCTACAATGAGCAGTTCTTC.

The chain joins TRBV2 to TRBJ2-1, with a possible D match to TRBD1 (8 bases). CDR3 length: 14 residues. CDR1 and CDR2 (germline): SNHLY, FYNNEI. V was shortened by 6 bases and J by 9 bases, with 18 bases between the two germline ends. CDR3 DNA sequence: TGTGCCAGCAGCCTGGACAGGGAGGGACCTGAGCAGTTCTTC. Protein: CASSLDREGPEQFF.

Only a few counts were recorded for this clone. The genes are TRBV5-5 and TRBJ2-7, with D tentatively TRBD1 (6 bases). In germline, CDR1 is SGHKS, CDR2 YYEKEE (reference sequence). With 4 bases removed from V and 3 bases from J, the gap between germline ends came to 8 bases. The CDR3 is made up of 12 amino acids. The DNA of the CDR3 is TGTGCCAGCAGCCAGGACAGCTACGAGCAGTACTTC. Its protein product is CASSQDSYEQYF.